The clone carrying this TCR beta chain was seen only a few times. Antigen: not known. Libraries of TCR beta came from quantitative 5'-RACE with molecular barcodes. TCRdb processed the 5' RACE reads anew with MiXCR; each CDR3 protein has one entry. The sample holds about 240,000 distinct CDR3 sequences, roughly 10% seen once. These data originate in a study of CD8 T cells in ankylosing spondylitis. V lost 4 bases, J lost 0 bases, and 8 bases lay in between. This CDR3 is built from 14 residues. CDR1 is SEHNR and CDR2 is FQNEAQ in the germline V gene (reference sequence). Study-level points and caveats: There were earlier reports of some motif variants in reactive arthritis synovial fluid and blood. It was reported that disease-linked clones were significantly enriched in matched ankylosing spondylitis synovial fluid. Seemingly distinctive of ankylosing spondylitis blood was a TCR beta motif formed by eight highly homologous variants.

This sequence joins TRBV7-9 and TRBJ2-3; D remains unclear. The sequenced sample consisted of blood, either unsorted or a sorted T cell fraction (not recorded which). The clonotype originates from a male donor with ankylosing spondylitis or in good health (not recorded which). The chain's CDR3 is CASSYRDSTDTQYF. The CDR3 region has the DNA TGTGCCAGCAGCTATAGAGACAGCACAGATACGCAGTATTTT.